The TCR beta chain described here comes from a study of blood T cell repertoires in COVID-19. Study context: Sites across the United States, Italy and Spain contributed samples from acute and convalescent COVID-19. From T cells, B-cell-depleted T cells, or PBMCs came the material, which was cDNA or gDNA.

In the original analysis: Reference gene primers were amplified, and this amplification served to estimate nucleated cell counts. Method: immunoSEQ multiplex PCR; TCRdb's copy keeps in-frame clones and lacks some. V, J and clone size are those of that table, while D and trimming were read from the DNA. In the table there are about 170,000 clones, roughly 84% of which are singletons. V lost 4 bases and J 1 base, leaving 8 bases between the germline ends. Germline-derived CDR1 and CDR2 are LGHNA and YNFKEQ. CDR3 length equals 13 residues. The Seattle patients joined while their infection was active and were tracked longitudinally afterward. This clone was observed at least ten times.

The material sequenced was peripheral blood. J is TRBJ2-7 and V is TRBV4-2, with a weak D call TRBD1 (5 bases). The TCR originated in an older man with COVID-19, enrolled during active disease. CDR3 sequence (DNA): TGTGCCAGCAGCCGCGACAGATCCTACGAGCAGTACTTC. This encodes CASSRDRSYEQYF.